The next 10 T cell receptor beta chains were all read from a single sample in a study of PD-1 blockade in classical Hodgkin lymphoma. The time point was: cycle 4 day 1 (C4D1), after less than 7 weeks of nivolumab. With no exception, relapse followed autologous stem cell transplantation in all patients, and brentuximab vedotin exposure varied. The repertoire was sequenced with immunoSEQ multiplex PCR; TCRdb's copy has only in-frame clones and lacks some. The table shows roughly 94,000 clones, with roughly 91% occurring only once. Here the sequenced sample was peripheral blood mononuclear cells (PBMCs), taken before the fourth cycle of nivolumab. The receptors come from a human donor with classical Hodgkin lymphoma.

The rearrangement joins TRBV4-2 to TRBJ2-4, with D possibly called TRBD1 or TRBD2 (5 bases each). With 0 bases removed from V and 2 bases from J, the gap between germline ends came to 11 bases. CDR3 length: 16 residues. Germline values: CDR1 LGHNA, CDR2 YNFKEQ. Here the CDR3 reads CASSQDEGSTKNIQYF. The CDR3, as DNA: TGTGCCAGCAGCCAAGACGAGGGGTCAACCAAAAACATTCAGTACTTC.

CDR3 amino acids: CASSLSASTGANVLTF. The CDR3 bases are TGTGCCAGCAGTTTATCAGCTAGTACTGGGGCCAACGTCCTGACTTTC. This sequence joins TRBV27 and TRBJ2-6, with unresolved D. Germline CDR1 is MNHEY and CDR2 is SMNVEV (reference sequence). The CDR3 runs 16 residues. The V end lost 0 bases, the J end lost 2 bases, and 8 bases lay between the germline ends.

The V call is TRBV28, the J call TRBJ1-1, with 10 nucleotides matching TRBD1. The CDR3 runs to 17 residues. Germline V gene sequence: CDR1 MDHEN, CDR2 SYDVKM. V lost 5 bases and J lost 1; bases outside the gene matches: 10. As DNA, the CDR3 is TGTGCCAGCAGTACTCGGGACAGGGGACCGGCGAACACTGAAGCTTTCTTT. It specifies CASSTRDRGPANTEAFF.

The gene calls are TRBV21-1 and TRBJ1-3; no check of the table's D call, TRBD1, against the DNA was made. TRBV21-1 is assigned pseudogene status. The CDR3 runs to 16 residues. DNA of the CDR3: TGTGCCAGCAGCAAAGAGCTGGGGCGATATGGAAACACCATATATTTT. This gives the protein CASSKELGRYGNTIYF.

This chain joins TRBV5-1 and TRBJ1-1; tentative D call: TRBD1 (5 bases). CDR1 and CDR2 from the germline V gene are SGHRS and YFSETQ. This CDR3 region has 14 residues. The ends were cut back, 4 bases at V and 1 base at J, with 11 bases in the middle. The CDR3 sequence: CASSTTAWNTEAFF. CDR3 bases: TGCGCCAGCAGCACGACAGCCTGGAACACTGAAGCTTTCTTT. The full variable domain, its missing parts supplied by reference TRBV5-1 and TRBJ1-1, is KAGVTQTPRYLIKTRGQQVTLSCSPISGHRSVSWYQQTPGQGLQFLFEYFSETQRNKGNFPGRFSGRQFSNSRSEMNVSTLELGDSALYLCASSTTAWNTEAFFGQGTRLTVV.

This sequence joins TRBV11-3 and TRBJ2-7; D might be TRBD2 (6 bases). Deletions cut 5 bases from V and 3 bases from J, with 17 bases between. Germline loops: CDR1 SGHNT, CDR2 YENEEA. The CDR3 is 15 amino acids. CDR3 nucleotides: TGTGCCAGCAGCCCTGCGCGGGACGCCCTCTACGAGCAGTACTTC. As protein: CASSPARDALYEQYF.

The CDR3 protein is CASSPDRVGNTIYF. CDR3 nucleotide sequence: TGTGCCAGCAGTCCGGACAGGGTGGGAAACACCATATATTTT. This chain connects TRBV6-5 to TRBJ1-3; 8 bases line up with TRBD1. The CDR3 loop spans 14 amino acids. The V gene's germline CDR1 is MNHEY and CDR2 SVGAGI. V was pared by 5 bases and J by 4 bases, with 4 bases of the junction left unmatched.

The CDR3 DNA reads TGTGCCAGCAGACCAGGTCCGCAGTACAGGGGGGTTGGCTACACCTTC. It encodes CASRPGPQYRGVGYTF. The genes are TRBV27 and TRBJ1-2; 8 bases match TRBD1. The J segment lost 7 bases and the V segment lost 6 bases, leaving 16 bases of the junction unmatched. The CDR3 spans 16 residues. The germline V gene has CDR1 MNHEY and CDR2 SMNVEV (reference sequence).

The rearrangement joins TRBV5-1 to TRBJ1-5; D might be TRBD1 (6 bases). The germline V gene has CDR1 SGHRS and CDR2 YFSETQ. This CDR3 region has 13 residues. Trimming removed 4 bases from V and 4 bases from J, with 9 bases in between. As DNA, the CDR3 is TGCGCCAGCAGCCCGAGGGGGAATCAGCCCCAGCATTTT. The encoded protein is CASSPRGNQPQHF.

This sequence joins TRBV15 and TRBJ2-7, with a tentative D call TRBD2 (6 bases). The CDR3 loop spans 14 amino acids. CDR1 is LNHNV and CDR2 is YYDKDF in the germline V gene (reference sequence). V was shortened by 0 bases and J by 6 bases, with 12 bases between the two germline ends. The CDR3 protein is CATSRDLGGAEQYF. CDR3 in DNA: TGTGCCACCAGCAGAGATCTCGGGGGAGCCGAGCAGTACTTC.